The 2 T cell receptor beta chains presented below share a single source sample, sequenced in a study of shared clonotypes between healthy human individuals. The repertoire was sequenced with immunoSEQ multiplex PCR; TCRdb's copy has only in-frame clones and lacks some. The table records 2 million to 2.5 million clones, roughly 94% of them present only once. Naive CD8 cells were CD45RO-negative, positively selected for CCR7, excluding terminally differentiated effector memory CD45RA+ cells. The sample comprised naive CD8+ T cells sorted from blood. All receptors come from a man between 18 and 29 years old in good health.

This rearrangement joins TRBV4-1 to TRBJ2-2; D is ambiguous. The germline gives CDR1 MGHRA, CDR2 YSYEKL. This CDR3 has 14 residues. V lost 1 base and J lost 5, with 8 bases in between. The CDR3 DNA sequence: TGCGCCAGCAGCCAAGGGGCACTAACCGGGGAGCTGTTTTTT. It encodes CASSQGALTGELFF.

The DNA for the CDR3 is TGTGCCAGCAGTGACCCAGAATCCAATCAGCCCCAGCATTTT. It specifies CASSDPESNQPQHF. The rearrangement joins TRBV2 to TRBJ1-5; D gene unclear. V dropped 3 bases and J dropped 3 bases, with 9 bases sitting between them. Germline CDR1 is SNHLY and CDR2 is FYNNEI. CDR3 size: 14 residues.